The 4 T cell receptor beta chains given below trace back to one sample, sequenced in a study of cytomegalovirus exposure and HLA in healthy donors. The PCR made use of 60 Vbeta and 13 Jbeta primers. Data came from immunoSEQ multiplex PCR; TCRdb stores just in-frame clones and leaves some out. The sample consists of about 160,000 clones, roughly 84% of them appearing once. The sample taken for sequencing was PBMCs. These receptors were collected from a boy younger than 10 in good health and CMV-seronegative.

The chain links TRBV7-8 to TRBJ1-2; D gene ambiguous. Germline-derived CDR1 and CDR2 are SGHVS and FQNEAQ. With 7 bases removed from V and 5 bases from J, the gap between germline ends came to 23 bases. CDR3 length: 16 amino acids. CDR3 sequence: CASNQETRSTKYGYTF. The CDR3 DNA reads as TGTGCCAGCAACCAAGAAACAAGATCAACAAAATATGGCTACACCTTC.

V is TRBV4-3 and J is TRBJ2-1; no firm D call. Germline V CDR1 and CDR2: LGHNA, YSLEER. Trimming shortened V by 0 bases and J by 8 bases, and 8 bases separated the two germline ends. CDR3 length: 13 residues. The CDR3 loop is CASSQDLRDEQFF. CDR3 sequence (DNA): TGCGCCAGCAGCCAAGATCTACGGGATGAGCAGTTCTTC.

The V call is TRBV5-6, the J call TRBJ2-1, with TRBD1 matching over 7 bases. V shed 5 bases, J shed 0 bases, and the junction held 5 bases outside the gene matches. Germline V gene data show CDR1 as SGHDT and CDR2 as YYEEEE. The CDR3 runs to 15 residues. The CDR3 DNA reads TGTGCCAGCAGTCAGGGGGAGACCTCCTACAATGAGCAGTTCTTC. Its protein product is CASSQGETSYNEQFF.

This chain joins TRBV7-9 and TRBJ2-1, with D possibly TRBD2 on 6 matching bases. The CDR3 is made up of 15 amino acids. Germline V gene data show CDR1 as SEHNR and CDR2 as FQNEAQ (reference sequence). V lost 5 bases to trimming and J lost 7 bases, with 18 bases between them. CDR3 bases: TGTGCCAGCAGCCCCCCTCGGGCGGGGTTTAATGAGCAGTTCTTC. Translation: CASSPPRAGFNEQFF.